Listed below are T cell receptor beta chains from one sample, sequenced in a study of T cell changes during pregnancy in multiple sclerosis. Sequenced by immunoSEQ multiplex PCR; TCRdb stores in-frame clones only, minus some. The profile covers over 45,000 clones, with roughly nine tenths appearing a single time and 0.38% taken by the ten largest. The sequences come from CD4+ T cells from peripheral blood mononuclear cells, collected in the third trimester of pregnancy. These receptors all stem from a female donor with multiple sclerosis, enrolled in a pregnancy study. Each CDR3 is given with its conserved first and last residue. D genes are given only for firm matches. Clone size is stated in some rows and not others, as once, few, many or a class when expanded.

CDR3 DNA: TGTGCCAGCAGGGGACTAGCGGGAGACGGTGGCTACGAGCAGTACTTC
CDR3 protein: CASRGLAGDGGYEQYF
D gene: TRBD2
V gene: TRBV7-2
J gene: TRBJ2-7
clone size: NA

CDR3 DNA: TGTGCCAGCAGCGACGGGACAGGGAATCAGCCCCAGCATTTT
CDR3 protein: CASSDGTGNQPQHF
D gene: TRBD1
V gene: TRBV2
J gene: TRBJ1-5
clone size: NA

CDR3 DNA: TGTGCCAGCTCCCAGGGGATGGGGGAGACCCAGTACTTC
CDR3 protein: CASSQGMGETQYF
D gene: NA
V gene: TRBV9
J gene: TRBJ2-5
clone size: NA

CDR3 DNA: TGTGCCAGCAGCCAAGAATCTATGAACACTGAAGCTTTCTTT
CDR3 protein: CASSQESMNTEAFF
D gene: NA
V gene: TRBV4-2
J gene: TRBJ1-1
clone size: NA

CDR3 DNA: TGTGCCAGTAGACTAGCGGGAGTAGCCTACAATGAGCAGTTCTTC
CDR3 protein: CASRLAGVAYNEQFF
D gene: TRBD2
V gene: TRBV19
J gene: TRBJ2-1
clone size: NA

CDR3 DNA: TGTGCCAGCAGGGCTAGTATCGCTAATGAAAAACTGTTTTTT
CDR3 protein: CASRASIANEKLFF
D gene: NA
V gene: TRBV7-2
J gene: TRBJ1-4
clone size: NA

CDR3 DNA: TGTGCCAGCAGTGCCCGAGACGGGTCACCCCTCCACTTT
CDR3 protein: CASSARDGSPLHF
D gene: NA
V gene: TRBV27
J gene: TRBJ1-6
clone size: NA

CDR3 DNA: TGCGCCAGCAGCTTAGTTTTGGGACAGGTCACTGAAGCTTTCTTT
CDR3 protein: CASSLVLGQVTEAFF
D gene: TRBD1
V gene: TRBV5-1
J gene: TRBJ1-1
clone size: NA

CDR3 DNA: TGTGCCAGCAGTGTACCCGACAGGTTCGGAGAGACCCAGTACTTC
CDR3 protein: CASSVPDRFGETQYF
D gene: NA
V gene: TRBV6-5
J gene: TRBJ2-5
clone size: NA

CDR3 DNA: TGCGCCAGCAGTGAGGCGGGGAGCACTGAAGCTTTCTTT
CDR3 protein: CASSEAGSTEAFF
D gene: NA
V gene: TRBV10-2
J gene: TRBJ1-1
clone size: NA

CDR3 DNA: TGTGCCAGCTCACCCCCGGGACAGGGGATGAACACTGAAGCTTTCTTT
CDR3 protein: CASSPPGQGMNTEAFF
D gene: TRBD1
V gene: TRBV18
J gene: TRBJ1-1
clone size: once

CDR3 DNA: TGTGCCAGCAGTCCGGCCGGGACTAGGCGGAATGAGCAGTTCTTC
CDR3 protein: CASSPAGTRRNEQFF
D gene: TRBD2
V gene: TRBV6-5
J gene: TRBJ2-1
clone size: NA

CDR3 DNA: TGTGCCAGCAGACTCCGACAGGGGGCTCAGCCCCAGCATTTT
CDR3 protein: CASRLRQGAQPQHF
D gene: TRBD1
V gene: TRBV6-6
J gene: TRBJ1-5
clone size: NA

CDR3 DNA: TGTGCCAGCAGTGGTTATTATACAATGAACACTGAAGCTTTCTTT
CDR3 protein: CASSGYYTMNTEAFF
D gene: NA
V gene: TRBV6-1
J gene: TRBJ1-1
clone size: NA

CDR3 DNA: TGTGCCAGCACGAGCGGGATGGGCACAGATACGCAGTATTTT
CDR3 protein: CASTSGMGTDTQYF
D gene: TRBD2
V gene: TRBV27
J gene: TRBJ2-3
clone size: NA

CDR3 DNA: TGCGCCAGCAGCCCAAGAGGAGTCCAAGAGACCCAGTACTTC
CDR3 protein: CASSPRGVQETQYF
D gene: NA
V gene: TRBV10-2
J gene: TRBJ2-5
clone size: once

CDR3 DNA: TGTGCCAGCAGCCCCTGGAACGCGAGGGTTACAGATACGCAGTATTTT
CDR3 protein: CASSPWNARVTDTQYF
D gene: NA
V gene: TRBV14
J gene: TRBJ2-3
clone size: NA

CDR3 DNA: TGTGCCAGTAGTATATCCACGGATCAGCCCCAGCATTTT
CDR3 protein: CASSISTDQPQHF
D gene: NA
V gene: TRBV19
J gene: TRBJ1-5
clone size: NA

CDR3 DNA: TGCGCCAGCAGCTTGGTCGGGGTTGGGAACACTGAAGCTTTCTTT
CDR3 protein: CASSLVGVGNTEAFF
D gene: NA
V gene: TRBV5-1
J gene: TRBJ1-1
clone size: NA

CDR3 DNA: TGTGCCAGCAGCTTCATCGACAGACTTAATTACGAGCAGTACTTC
CDR3 protein: CASSFIDRLNYEQYF
D gene: NA
V gene: TRBV5-6
J gene: TRBJ2-7
clone size: few